Listed below are T cell receptor beta chains from one sample, sequenced in a study of vaccination and CD4 T cells after COVID-19. TCRdb fed the PCR reads into MiXCR, producing one record per CDR3 protein. The sample holds about 10,000 distinct CDR3 sequences, roughly 77% seen once. These receptors have no identified antigens. Input material: CD4+ T cells from blood, cultured in vitro. The receptors originated from a human donor who had recovered from COVID-19. Each CDR3 is given with its conserved first and last residue. The D gene is left open where the match is weak. Clone size, where shown, is once, few, many, or a class for clones that have expanded.

CASSLVGAWGSQPQHF	TGTGCCAGCAGCTTAGTGGGGGCCTGGGGGAGTCAGCCCCAGCATTTT	TRBV7-9	TRBJ1-5	NA	NA
CATSDATGGHYEQYF	TGTGCCACCAGTGATGCGACAGGGGGGCACTACGAGCAGTACTTC	TRBV24-1	TRBJ2-7	once	TRBD1
CASGLIRTGALEAFF	TGTGCCAGTGGGCTCATCAGGACAGGGGCCTTGGAAGCTTTCTTT	TRBV19	TRBJ1-1	NA	TRBD1
CSARKGDGYTF	TGCAGTGCTAGGAAGGGGGACGGCTACACCTTC	TRBV20-1	TRBJ1-2	NA	NA
CASSQDLRGGGWETQYF	TGTGCCAGCAGCCAAGATCTAAGGGGGGGGGGGTGGGAGACCCAGTACTTC	TRBV4-2	TRBJ2-5	NA	NA
CASSLAPQGASNQPQHF	TGTGCCAGCAGCTTAGCGCCGCAGGGGGCGAGCAATCAGCCCCAGCATTTT	TRBV7-2	TRBJ1-5	NA	TRBD1
CSAKKTVGNEQFF	TGCAGTGCCAAGAAGACGGTGGGCAATGAGCAGTTCTTC	TRBV20-1	TRBJ2-1	NA	NA
CASTRTGPHQPQHF	TGTGCCAGCACCCGGACAGGGCCCCATCAGCCCCAGCATTTT	TRBV28	TRBJ1-5	NA	TRBD1
CASSRGTDTEAFF	TGTGCCAGCTCTCGGGGGACAGACACTGAAGCTTTCTTT	TRBV6-1	TRBJ1-1	NA	TRBD1
CASSIRDFNYGYTF	TGTGCCAGTAGTATTCGGGATTTTAACTATGGCTACACCTTC	TRBV19	TRBJ1-2	NA	NA
CSAPLGSGIHEQYF	TGCAGTGCTCCCTTGGGGAGCGGGATCCACGAGCAGTACTTC	TRBV20-1	TRBJ2-7	NA	TRBD2
CASSRGLAEQYF	TGTGCCAGCTCCCGCGGACTAGCCGAGCAGTACTTC	TRBV18	TRBJ2-7	NA	TRBD2
CASSPDYLTEQYF	TGTGCCAGCAGCCCGGACTACCTTACAGAGCAGTACTTC	TRBV7-2	TRBJ2-7	NA	NA
CASSWTQTGYNEQFF	TGTGCCAGCAGCTGGACCCAAACCGGATACAATGAGCAGTTCTTC	TRBV7-3	TRBJ2-1	NA	NA
CASTSGGYSAYEQYF	TGTGCCAGCACCAGCGGGGGTTACTCGGCCTACGAGCAGTACTTC	TRBV6-2/TRBV6-3	TRBJ2-7	NA	TRBD2
CASRAKPGQARTEAFF	TGTGCCAGTAGGGCAAAACCTGGACAGGCCCGAACTGAAGCTTTCTTT	TRBV19	TRBJ1-1	medium-sized	TRBD1
CASSLGQGRYQPQHF	TGTGCCAGCAGCTTGGGACAGGGCAGGTATCAGCCCCAGCATTTT	TRBV7-9	TRBJ1-5	NA	TRBD1
CATSRGGSANTEAFF	TGTGCCACCAGCAGAGGAGGGTCGGCGAACACTGAAGCTTTCTTT	TRBV15	TRBJ1-1	few	NA
CSARTSGRRETQYF	TGCAGTGCCCGGACTAGCGGGAGGCGAGAGACCCAGTACTTC	TRBV20-1	TRBJ2-5	NA	TRBD2
CASSPFSAGGSPLHF	TGTGCCAGCAGCCCCTTTTCGGCGGGGGGATCACCCCTCCACTTT	TRBV7-2	TRBJ1-6	NA	NA
CASSELTGRVGSPLHF	TGTGCCAGCAGTGAATTAACAGGGAGGGTGGGTTCACCCCTCCACTTT	TRBV2	TRBJ1-6	NA	NA
CASSLTGETTEAFF	TGTGCCAGCAGCTTAACCGGGGAGACCACTGAAGCTTTCTTT	TRBV7-9	TRBJ1-1	few	NA
CASSLGPPLNTEAFF	TGTGCCAGCAGCTTAGGACCTCCCCTGAACACTGAAGCTTTCTTT	TRBV7-3	TRBJ1-1	NA	NA